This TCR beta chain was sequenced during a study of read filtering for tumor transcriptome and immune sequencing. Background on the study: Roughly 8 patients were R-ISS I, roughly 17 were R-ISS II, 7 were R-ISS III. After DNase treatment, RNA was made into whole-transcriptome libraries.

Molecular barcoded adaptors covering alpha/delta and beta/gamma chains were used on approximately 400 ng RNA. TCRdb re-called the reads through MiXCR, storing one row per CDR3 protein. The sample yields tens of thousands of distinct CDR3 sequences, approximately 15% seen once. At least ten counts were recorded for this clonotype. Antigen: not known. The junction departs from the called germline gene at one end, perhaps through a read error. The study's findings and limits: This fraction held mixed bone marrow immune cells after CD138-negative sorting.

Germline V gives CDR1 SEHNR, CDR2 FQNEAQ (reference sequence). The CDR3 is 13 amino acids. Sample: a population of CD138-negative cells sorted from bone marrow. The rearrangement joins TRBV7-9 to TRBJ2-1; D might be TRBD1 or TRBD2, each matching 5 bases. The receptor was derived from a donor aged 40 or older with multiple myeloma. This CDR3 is CASSGPSYDEQFF. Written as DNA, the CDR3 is TGTGCCAGCTCGGGACCGAGCTACGATGAGCAGTTCTTC.